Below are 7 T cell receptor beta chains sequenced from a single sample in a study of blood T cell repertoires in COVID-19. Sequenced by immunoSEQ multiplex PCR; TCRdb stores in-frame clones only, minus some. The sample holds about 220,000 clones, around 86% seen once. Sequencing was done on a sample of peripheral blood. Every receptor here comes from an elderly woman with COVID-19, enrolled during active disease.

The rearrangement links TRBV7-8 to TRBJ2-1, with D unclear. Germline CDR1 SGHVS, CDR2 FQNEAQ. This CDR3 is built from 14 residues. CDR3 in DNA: TGTGCGACCCGCTGGAGCTCGAGCTACAATGAGCAGTTCTTC. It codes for CATRWSSSYNEQFF.

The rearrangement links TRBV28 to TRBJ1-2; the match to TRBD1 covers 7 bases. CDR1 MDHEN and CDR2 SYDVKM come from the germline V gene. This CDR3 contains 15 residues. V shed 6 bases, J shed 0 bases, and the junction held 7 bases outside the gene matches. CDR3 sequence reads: CASSTQGVANYGYTF. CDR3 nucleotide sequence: TGTGCCAGCAGCACCCAGGGGGTTGCTAACTATGGCTACACCTTC.

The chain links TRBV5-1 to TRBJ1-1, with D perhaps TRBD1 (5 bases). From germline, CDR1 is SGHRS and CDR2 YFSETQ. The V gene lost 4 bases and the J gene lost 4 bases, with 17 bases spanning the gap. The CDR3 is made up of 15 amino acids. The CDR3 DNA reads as TGCGCCAGCAGCCGTCGAGAGCAGGGTGGCACTGAAGCTTTCTTT. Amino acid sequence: CASSRREQGGTEAFF.

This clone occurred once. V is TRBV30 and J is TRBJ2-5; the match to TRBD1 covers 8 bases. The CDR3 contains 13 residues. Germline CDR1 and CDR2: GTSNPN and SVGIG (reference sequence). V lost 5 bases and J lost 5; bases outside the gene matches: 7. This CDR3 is CAWARGRVETQYF. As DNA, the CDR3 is TGTGCCTGGGCCAGGGGGCGAGTGGAGACCCAGTACTTC.

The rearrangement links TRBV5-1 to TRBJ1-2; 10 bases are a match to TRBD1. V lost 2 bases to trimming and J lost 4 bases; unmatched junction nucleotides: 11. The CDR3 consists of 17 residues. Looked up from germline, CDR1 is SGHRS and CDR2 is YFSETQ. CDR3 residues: CASSFAYGTGDSYGYTF. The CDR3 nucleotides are TGCGCCAGCAGCTTTGCTTACGGGACAGGGGACTCCTATGGCTACACCTTC.

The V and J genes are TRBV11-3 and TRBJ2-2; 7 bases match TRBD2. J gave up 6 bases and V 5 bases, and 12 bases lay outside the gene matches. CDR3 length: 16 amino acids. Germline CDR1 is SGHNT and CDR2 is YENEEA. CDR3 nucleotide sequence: TGTGCCAGCAGCCCTGGTGGGCAACGGGGGGCCGGGGAGCTGTTTTTT. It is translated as CASSPGGQRGAGELFF.

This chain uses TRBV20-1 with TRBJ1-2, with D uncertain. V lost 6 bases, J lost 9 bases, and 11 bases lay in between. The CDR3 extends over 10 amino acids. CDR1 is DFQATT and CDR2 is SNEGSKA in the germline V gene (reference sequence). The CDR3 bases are TGCAGTGCATACGGGAATCGCTACACCTTC. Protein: CSAYGNRYTF.